A single T cell receptor beta chain is shown here with its context. The antigen is undetermined. Other DNA sequences in this sample translate to the same CDR3. TCRdb's table, derived via immunoSEQ multiplex PCR, lists solely in-frame clones and lacks some. The data hold 1,500,000 or so clones, with 98% to 99% observed a single time. Germline V gene lookup returns CDR1 SGDLS and CDR2 YYNGEE. Trimming removed 4 bases from V and 7 bases from J; junction bases left unmatched: 6. The CDR3 has 14 residues. The sample originates from a study of shared clonotypes between healthy human individuals. Broader study findings: With few donors, the genetic and exposure-history diversity represented was limited.

Sequenced: naive CD4+ T cells sorted from blood. Subset meaning: CD45RA+ positively selected. The chain employs TRBV9 and TRBJ1-5; 9 bases fit TRBD1. The clonotype was recovered from a man aged 30 to 39 in good health. CDR3 nucleotides: TGTGCCAGCAGCCCCGACAGGGGGACACAGCCCCAGCATTTT. Residues: CASSPDRGTQPQHF. The full variable domain, its missing parts supplied by reference TRBV9 and TRBJ1-5, is DSGVTQTPKHLITATGQRVTLRCSPRSGDLSVYWYQQSLDQGLQFLIQYYNGEERAKGNILERFSAQQFPDLHSELNLSSLELGDSALYFCASSPDRGTQPQHFGDGTRLSIL.